This T cell receptor (beta chain) stems from a study of blood T cell repertoires in COVID-19. The CDR3 loop spans 17 amino acids. Germline V CDR1 and CDR2: SGHNT, YYREEE (reference sequence). The J segment lost 5 bases and the V segment lost 3 bases, leaving 13 bases of the junction unmatched. Measured with immunoSEQ multiplex PCR; TCRdb has only the in-frame clones, and not every one. Here the sample spans about 190,000 clones, roughly 85% being singletons. V and J are TRBV5-4 and TRBJ1-2; TRBD1 matches at 10 bases. Sequenced input: peripheral blood. This receptor was identified in a woman aged 30 to 39 with acute or convalescent COVID-19. This CDR3 is CASSSATGTGVSYGYTF. The CDR3 coding sequence is TGTGCCAGCAGCTCGGCCACCGGGACAGGGGTGAGTTATGGCTACACCTTC.